This T cell receptor beta chain was observed in a study of Graves' ophthalmopathy and Graves' hyperthyroidism. Study-wide results and limits: Ophthalmopathy progression prediction by the model yielded a sensitivity of 70.59% and a specificity of nearly 75%. The majority of expanded thyroid clonotypes above 0.001 frequency also occurred in blood.

Trimming cost V 4 bases and J 3 bases, with 12 bases left between them. The CDR3 is 14 residues long. Germline values: CDR1 LNHNV, CDR2 YYDKDF (reference sequence). RNA transcripts provided the template for amplifying TCR beta CDR3 regions. The library came from an HTBI-primed first-round RT-PCR and a second-round multiplex PCR. MiXCR, run by TCRdb on the multiplex PCR reads, gives a single entry per CDR3 protein. Among more than 1,000,000 distinct CDR3 sequences listed, about 36% were seen once. A note on this clonotype: Its antigen remains unidentified.

Other autoimmune disease, uncontrolled infection, pregnancy and lactation led to exclusion. The authors diagnosed from clinical symptoms, serum thyroxine, TRAb, thyroid ultrasound and orbital computed tomography. The genes are TRBV15 and TRBJ2-5; D unresolved. Sequencing was done on a sample of peripheral blood or thyroid tissue (not recorded which). The receptor comes from an adult man with Graves' hyperthyroidism. The CDR3 nucleotides read TGTGCCACCAGCACTCCTAGGGTGAAAGAGACCCAGTACTTC. Amino acid sequence: CATSTPRVKETQYF.